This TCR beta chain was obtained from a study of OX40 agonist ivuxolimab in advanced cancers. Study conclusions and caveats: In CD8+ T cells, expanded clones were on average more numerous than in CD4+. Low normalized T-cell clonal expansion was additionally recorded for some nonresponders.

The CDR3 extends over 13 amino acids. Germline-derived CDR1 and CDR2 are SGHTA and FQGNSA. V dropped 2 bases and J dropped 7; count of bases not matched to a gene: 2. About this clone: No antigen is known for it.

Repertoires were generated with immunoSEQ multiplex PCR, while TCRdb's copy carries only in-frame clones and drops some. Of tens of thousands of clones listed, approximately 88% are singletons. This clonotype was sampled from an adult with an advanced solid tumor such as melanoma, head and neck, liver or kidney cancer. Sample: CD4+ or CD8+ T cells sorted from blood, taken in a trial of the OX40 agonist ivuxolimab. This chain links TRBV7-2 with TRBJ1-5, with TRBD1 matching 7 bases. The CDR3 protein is CASSLTGEQPQHF. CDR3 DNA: TGTGCCAGCAGCTTAACAGGGGAACAGCCCCAGCATTTT.